Below, 24 T cell receptor beta chains from the same sample are listed, as sequenced in a study of T cells of healthy individuals. TCRdb fed the 5' RACE reads into MiXCR, producing one record per CDR3 protein. The table has 100,000 or so distinct CDR3 sequences, 17% seen once. The origin of the receptors is a human donor in good health.

This clonotype was seen more than once but under ten times. The V and J genes are TRBV6-5 and TRBJ2-3; D possibly corresponds to TRBD1 (8 bases). This CDR3 comprises 15 residues. Germline V gene sequence: CDR1 MNHEY, CDR2 SVGAGI. V was trimmed by 6 bases and J by 8 bases, leaving 21 bases between them. CDR3 coding DNA: TGTGCCAGCAGCGGGAACAGGGGGGGCATCGGTACGCAGTATTTT. It encodes CASSGNRGGIGTQYF.

This clonotype was counted ten times or more. CDR3: CASSLPERGAYEQYF. The CDR3 DNA reads as TGCGCCAGCAGCTTGCCCGAGCGGGGCGCCTACGAGCAGTACTTC. V usage is TRBV5-1 and J usage is TRBJ2-7; 7 nucleotides agree with TRBD2. The J segment lost 2 bases and the V segment lost 1 base, leaving 6 bases of the junction unmatched. CDR3 length: 15 residues. The germline V gene has CDR1 SGHRS and CDR2 YFSETQ.

This clonotype occurred many times. CDR3 sequence (DNA): TGTGCCAGCCTCCCAGGGCCCACCGGGGAGCTGTTTTTT. Its translation: CASLPGPTGELFF. The chain recombines TRBV6-8 with TRBJ2-2, with a possible D match to TRBD1 (5 bases). The germline CDR1 and CDR2 sequences are MNHGY and SAAAGT. V lost 8 bases and J lost 4, with 11 bases in between. This CDR3 comprises 13 residues.

In regard to this clonotype: Since a much larger clone is just one base distant, this may be a read error. The CDR3 region has the DNA TGTGCCAGCAGCACCCGACTAACAGATACCGGGGAGCTGTTTTTT. Translating gives CASSTRLTDTGELFF. This chain connects TRBV13 to TRBJ2-2, with D possibly TRBD2 on 5 matching bases. The V end lost 5 bases, the J end lost 5 bases, and 15 bases lay between the germline ends. Germline V gene sequence: CDR1 PRHDT, CDR2 FYEKMQ (reference sequence). The CDR3 totals 15 residues. The variable domain in full, with the rest retrieved from reference TRBV13 and TRBJ2-2, is AAGVIQSPRHLIKEKRETATLKCYPIPRHDTVYWYQQGPGQDPQFLISFYEKMQSDKGSIPDRFSAQQFSDYHSELNMSSLELGDSALYFCASSTRLTDTGELFFGEGSRLTVL.

This clonotype has ten or more counts. The V gene is TRBV7-9, the J gene TRBJ2-1; 9 positions agree with TRBD2. V lost 2 bases to trimming and J lost 8 bases; unmatched junction nucleotides: 7. The V gene's germline CDR1 is SEHNR and CDR2 FQNEAQ (reference sequence). The CDR3 extends over 15 amino acids. The CDR3 nucleotides are TGTGCCAGCAGCTTACATATAGCGGGGGCCCATGAGCAGTTCTTC. Its protein is CASSLHIAGAHEQFF. Looking up the rest from reference TRBV7-9 and TRBJ2-1 gives the full variable domain: DTGVSQNPRHKITKRGQNVTFRCDPISEHNRLYWYRQTLGQGPEFLTYFQNEAQLEKSRLLSDRFSAERPKGSFSTLEIQRTEQGDSAMYLCASSLHIAGAHEQFFGPGTRLTVL.

This clonotype has only a few counts. This sequence joins TRBV6-4 and TRBJ2-3, with D hard to call. Germline V gene lookup returns CDR1 MRHNA and CDR2 SNTAGT. The V end was cut by 2 bases, the J end by 0 bases, with 9 bases between. This CDR3 is built from 15 residues. In nucleotides, the CDR3 is TGTGCCAGCAGTGACCGAGCAGATAGCACAGATACGCAGTATTTT. Its protein is CASSDRADSTDTQYF.

This clonotype occurred many times. The rearrangement joins TRBV20-1 to TRBJ1-4, with D possibly being TRBD1 (5 bases). The CDR3 totals 16 residues. The V end lost 3 bases, the J end lost 1 base, and 15 bases lay between the germline ends. Germline V lookup: CDR1 DFQATT, CDR2 SNEGSKA (reference sequence). For the CDR3, the DNA is TGCAGTGCTAGCGGTAATGGCGGGGGAACTAATGAAAAACTGTTTTTT. It is translated as CSASGNGGGTNEKLFF.

The chain recombines TRBV12-3 or TRBV12-4 with TRBJ2-7; D may correspond to TRBD1 or TRBD2 (5 bases each). V gave up 4 bases and J gave up 0 bases, with 13 bases separating them. There are 15 residues in the CDR3. The CDR3 DNA reads as TGTGCCAGCAGTTACCGGGACGGCCTCTCCTACGAGCAGTACTTC. Its translation: CASSYRDGLSYEQYF.

The chain joins TRBV3-1 to TRBJ2-1, with D hard to call. Germline V gene sequence: CDR1 LGHDT, CDR2 YNNKEL (reference sequence). V lost 0 bases and J 2 bases, leaving 8 bases between the germline ends. The CDR3 runs 15 residues. The CDR3, as DNA: TGTGCCAGCAGCCAAGAGGCTACCACCTACAATGAGCAGTTCTTC. This translates into CASSQEATTYNEQFF.

The chain uses TRBV27 and TRBJ2-2; 8 nucleotides align to TRBD2. CDR3 size: 14 residues. After removal of 6 bases from V and 8 bases from J, the junction contained 8 bases not matched to a gene. Germline CDR1 and CDR2: MNHEY and SMNVEV (reference sequence). This chain's CDR3 is CASRLGTSRGELFF. In DNA form, the CDR3 reads TGTGCCAGCAGGCTGGGGACTAGTCGTGGGGAGCTGTTTTTT.

This chain joins TRBV5-1 and TRBJ2-6; D remains ambiguous. V was pared by 3 bases and J by 2 bases, with 3 bases between. The CDR3 extends over 13 amino acids. Germline V gives CDR1 SGHRS, CDR2 YFSETQ. The CDR3: CASSSTGANVLTF. The CDR3, as DNA: TGCGCCAGCAGCTCTACTGGGGCCAACGTCCTGACTTTC.

The chain couples TRBV28 to TRBJ2-7, with D possibly being TRBD1 (5 bases). The V end lost 1 base, the J end lost 1 base, and 11 bases lay between the germline ends. The CDR3 has 15 amino acids. The V gene's germline CDR1 is MDHEN and CDR2 SYDVKM. The CDR3: CASSLLRQGSYEQYF. The CDR3 DNA follows: TGTGCCAGCAGTTTATTGCGCCAGGGTTCCTACGAGCAGTACTTC.

Ten or more counts support this clonotype. The V call is TRBV28, the J call TRBJ1-2; D is undetermined. The germline gives CDR1 MDHEN, CDR2 SYDVKM. The CDR3 is 15 residues long. V was cut by 6 bases and J by 0 bases, with 14 bases left in between. The CDR3 sequence: CASRFQILANYGYTF. The CDR3 region has the DNA TGTGCCAGCAGATTCCAGATTCTAGCTAACTATGGCTACACCTTC.

This clonotype came up a few times. The V call is TRBV20-1, the J call TRBJ2-5, with D possibly TRBD2 on 6 matching bases. V dropped 5 bases and J dropped 4 bases, with 17 bases sitting between them. Germline CDR1 and CDR2: DFQATT and SNEGSKA (reference sequence). The CDR3 covers 14 residues. In nucleotides, the CDR3 is TGCAGTGCTCTACAGTGGGACTGGGCAGAGACCCAGTACTTC. Translation gives CSALQWDWAETQYF.

The V call is TRBV6-2 or TRBV6-3, the J call TRBJ2-3; D not resolved. The CDR3 consists of 15 residues. V was trimmed by 5 bases and J by 4 bases, leaving 16 bases between them. Germline assignment: CDR1 MNHEY and CDR2 SVGEGT. CDR3 coding DNA: TGTGCCAGCAGTCGGACGGTGGGAAGGTCAGATACGCAGTATTTT. Its protein product is CASSRTVGRSDTQYF.

This clonotype was detected many times. The chain combines TRBV13 with TRBJ2-3; D is possibly TRBD2 (5 bases). The germline gives CDR1 PRHDT, CDR2 FYEKMQ (reference sequence). Trimming took off 0 bases at V and 5 bases at J, with 6 bases between the two ends. This CDR3 spans 13 amino acids. The CDR3 loop is CASSLGEGDTQYF. DNA of the CDR3: TGTGCCAGCAGCTTAGGCGAGGGAGATACGCAGTATTTT. Supplemented by reference TRBV13 and TRBJ2-3, the full variable domain reads AAGVIQSPRHLIKEKRETATLKCYPIPRHDTVYWYQQGPGQDPQFLISFYEKMQSDKGSIPDRFSAQQFSDYHSELNMSSLELGDSALYFCASSLGEGDTQYFGPGTRLTVL.

This clonotype was picked up a small number of times. The chain has TRBV28 and TRBJ2-5; tentative D call: TRBD2 (7 bases). The length of the CDR3 is 20 residues. The V gene's germline CDR1 is MDHEN and CDR2 SYDVKM. The V and J ends lost 4 bases and 2 bases respectively, with 29 bases between them. In DNA form, the CDR3 reads TGTGCCAGCAGTTCTCTCCCTCGGGGGGCCATGGGGTCAAGGCAAGAGACCCAGTACTTC. It encodes CASSSLPRGAMGSRQETQYF.

This clonotype was counted only a few times. This chain joins TRBV4-2 and TRBJ2-7; 7 bases align to TRBD2. This CDR3 spans 15 amino acids. The V gene's germline CDR1 is LGHNA and CDR2 YNFKEQ. With V trimmed by 2 bases and J by 0 bases, 4 bases remained unmatched. This chain's CDR3 is CASSQPGTTSYEQYF. CDR3 DNA: TGTGCCAGCAGCCAACCTGGGACTACCTCCTACGAGCAGTACTTC.

This chain joins TRBV25-1 and TRBJ1-1, with 9 bases identical to TRBD1. CDR1 is MGHDK, CDR2 SYGVNS, per germline. V shed 4 bases, J shed 3 bases, and the junction held 6 bases outside the gene matches. The CDR3 has 15 amino acids. DNA of the CDR3: TGTGCCAGCAGTGGAAACAGGGGGCGTGACACTGAAGCTTTCTTT. Protein sequence: CASSGNRGRDTEAFF.

There are a few counts of this clonotype. This chain uses TRBV2 with TRBJ2-7; the D is unclear. The V end was cut by 3 bases, the J end by 0 bases, with 12 bases between. This CDR3 has 15 amino acids. The germline gives CDR1 SNHLY, CDR2 FYNNEI. The CDR3 loop is CASSDSPADSYEQYF. The CDR3 DNA reads TGTGCCAGCAGTGATTCGCCTGCGGACTCCTACGAGCAGTACTTC. The whole variable domain, filled in from reference TRBV2 and TRBJ2-7, reads EPEVTQTPSHQVTQMGQEVILRCVPISNHLYFYWYRQILGQKVEFLVSFYNNEISEKSEIFDDQFSVERPDGSNFTLKIRSTKLEDSAMYFCASSDSPADSYEQYFGPGTRLTVT.

This clonotype was seen repeatedly, ten times or more. The genes are TRBV9 and TRBJ2-3; D is uncertain. The CDR3 has 15 residues. Germline V lookup: CDR1 SGDLS, CDR2 YYNGEE. The V end lost 0 bases, the J end lost 4 bases, and 12 bases lay between the germline ends. CDR3 nucleotides: TGTGCCAGCAGCGTAGTAGGGCTACCCGCAGATACGCAGTATTTT. This translates into CASSVVGLPADTQYF.

This clonotype was counted a single time. The chain has TRBV12-3 or TRBV12-4 and TRBJ1-2, with a possible D match to TRBD1 (6 bases). Trimming removed 6 bases at V and 4 bases at J, with 12 bases between. The CDR3 length is 13 residues. The CDR3 spells CASSLGGPYGYTF. In DNA form, the CDR3 reads TGTGCCAGCAGCCTAGGGGGTCCCTATGGCTACACCTTC.

The chain has TRBV18 and TRBJ1-1, with D hard to call. The CDR3 extends over 17 amino acids. V was clipped by 3 bases and J by 2 bases, with 19 bases between them. Germline loops: CDR1 KGHSH, CDR2 LQKENI. The CDR3 DNA reads TGTGCCAGCTCACCGCCGATTCTTAGACGGCGAAACACTGAAGCTTTCTTT. This encodes CASSPPILRRRNTEAFF.

The chain links TRBV19 to TRBJ2-2, with a possible D match to TRBD1 (6 bases). V was shortened by 5 bases and J by 5 bases, with 15 bases between the two germline ends. Germline CDR1 LNHDA, CDR2 SQIVND (reference sequence). The CDR3 has 15 residues. The CDR3 loop reads CASSPRTAPTGELFF. The CDR3 DNA follows: TGTGCCAGTAGTCCGCGGACAGCTCCTACCGGGGAGCTGTTTTTT.